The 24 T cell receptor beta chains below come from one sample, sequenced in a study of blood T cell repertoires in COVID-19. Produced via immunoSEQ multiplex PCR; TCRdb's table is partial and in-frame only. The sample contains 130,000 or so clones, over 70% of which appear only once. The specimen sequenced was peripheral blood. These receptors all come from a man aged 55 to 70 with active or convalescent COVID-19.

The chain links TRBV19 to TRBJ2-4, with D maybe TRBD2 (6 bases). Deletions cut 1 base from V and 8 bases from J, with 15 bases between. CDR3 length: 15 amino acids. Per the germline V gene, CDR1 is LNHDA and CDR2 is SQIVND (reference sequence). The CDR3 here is CASSIGGGVGDIQYF. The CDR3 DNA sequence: TGTGCCAGTAGTATAGGGGGCGGGGTAGGGGACATTCAGTACTTC.

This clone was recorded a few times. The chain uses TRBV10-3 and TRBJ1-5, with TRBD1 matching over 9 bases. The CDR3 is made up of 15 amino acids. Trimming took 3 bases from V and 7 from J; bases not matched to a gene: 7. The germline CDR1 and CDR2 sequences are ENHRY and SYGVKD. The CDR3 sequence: CAISDLTGGGQPQHF. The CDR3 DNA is TGTGCCATCAGTGATTTGACAGGGGGAGGGCAGCCCCAGCATTTT.

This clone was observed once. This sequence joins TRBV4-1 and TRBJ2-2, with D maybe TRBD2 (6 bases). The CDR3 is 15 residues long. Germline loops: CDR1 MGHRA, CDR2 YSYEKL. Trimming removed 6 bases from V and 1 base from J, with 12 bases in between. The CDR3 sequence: CASRPGLQNTGELFF. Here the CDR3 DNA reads TGCGCCAGCAGACCGGGACTCCAGAACACCGGGGAGCTGTTTTTT.

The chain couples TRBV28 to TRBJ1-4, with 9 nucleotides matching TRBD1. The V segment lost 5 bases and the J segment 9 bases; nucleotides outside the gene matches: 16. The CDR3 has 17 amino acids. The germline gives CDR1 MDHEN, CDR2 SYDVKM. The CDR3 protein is CASSLPGTGFTGKKLFF. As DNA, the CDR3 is TGTGCCAGCAGTCTTCCGGGGACAGGGTTCACAGGCAAAAAACTGTTTTTT.

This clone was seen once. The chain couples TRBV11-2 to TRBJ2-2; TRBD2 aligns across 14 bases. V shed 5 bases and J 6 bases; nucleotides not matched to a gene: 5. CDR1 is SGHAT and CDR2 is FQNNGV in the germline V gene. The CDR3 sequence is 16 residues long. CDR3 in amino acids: CASSPWTSGRSGELFF. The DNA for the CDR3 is TGTGCCAGCAGCCCGTGGACTAGCGGGAGGTCCGGGGAGCTGTTTTTT. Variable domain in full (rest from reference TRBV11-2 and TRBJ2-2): EAGVAQSPRYKIIEKRQSVAFWCNPISGHATLYWYQQILGQGPKLLIQFQNNGVVDDSQLPKDRFSAERLKGVDSTLKIQPAKLEDSAVYLCASSPWTSGRSGELFFGEGSRLTVL.

As DNA, the CDR3 is TGTGCCAGCAGCTTGTCGACAGGCGCTAATGAAAAACTGTTTTTT. Its protein is CASSLSTGANEKLFF. The chain combines TRBV5-4 with TRBJ1-4, with D tentatively TRBD1 (6 bases). Trimming shortened V by 1 base and J by 3 bases, and 10 bases separated the two germline ends. This CDR3 region has 15 residues. The germline CDR1 and CDR2 sequences are SGHNT and YYREEE (reference sequence).

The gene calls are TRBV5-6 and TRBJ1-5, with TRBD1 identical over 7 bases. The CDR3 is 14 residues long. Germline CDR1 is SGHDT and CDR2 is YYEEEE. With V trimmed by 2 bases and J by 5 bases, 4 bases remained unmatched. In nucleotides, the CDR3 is TGTGCCAGCAGCTTTAGAGGGGGCGATCAGCCCCAGCATTTT. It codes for CASSFRGGDQPQHF.

CDR3 DNA sequence: TGTGCCAGTAGTATTCTTGGACTAGCGGGGAGCTCCTACGAGCAGTACTTC. It yields the protein CASSILGLAGSSYEQYF. V is TRBV19 and J is TRBJ2-7; TRBD2 matches 12 bases. The germline V gene encodes CDR1 LNHDA and CDR2 SQIVND (reference sequence). The CDR3 totals 17 residues. Trimming cost V 3 bases and J 0 bases; bases outside gene matches: 6.

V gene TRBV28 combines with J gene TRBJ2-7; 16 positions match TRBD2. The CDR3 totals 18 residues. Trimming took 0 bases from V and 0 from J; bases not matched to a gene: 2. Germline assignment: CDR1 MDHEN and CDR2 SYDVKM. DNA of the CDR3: TGTGCCAGCAGTTTATGGGGACTAGCGGGAGGGGGCTCCTACGAGCAGTACTTC. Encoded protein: CASSLWGLAGGGSYEQYF.

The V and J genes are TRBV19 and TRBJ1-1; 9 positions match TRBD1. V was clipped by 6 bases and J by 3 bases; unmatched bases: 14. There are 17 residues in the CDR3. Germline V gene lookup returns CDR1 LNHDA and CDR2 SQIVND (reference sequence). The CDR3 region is CASRRVHRGREDTEAFF. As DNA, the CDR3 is TGTGCCAGTAGACGCGTGCACAGGGGGCGTGAGGACACTGAAGCTTTCTTT.

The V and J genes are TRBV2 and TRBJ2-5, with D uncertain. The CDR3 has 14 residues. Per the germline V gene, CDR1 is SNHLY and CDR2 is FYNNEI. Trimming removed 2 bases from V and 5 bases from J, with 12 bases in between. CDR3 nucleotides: TGTGCCAGCAGTGAAAACCTAGTGGGTGAGACCCAGTACTTC. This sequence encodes CASSENLVGETQYF.

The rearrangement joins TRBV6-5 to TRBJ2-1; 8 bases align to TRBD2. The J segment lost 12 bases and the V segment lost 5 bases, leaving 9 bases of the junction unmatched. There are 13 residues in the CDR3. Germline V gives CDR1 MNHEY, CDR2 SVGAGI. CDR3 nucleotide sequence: TGTGCCAGCAGTCTTCCGGGACTAGTTGTGCAGTTCTTC. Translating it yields CASSLPGLVVQFF.

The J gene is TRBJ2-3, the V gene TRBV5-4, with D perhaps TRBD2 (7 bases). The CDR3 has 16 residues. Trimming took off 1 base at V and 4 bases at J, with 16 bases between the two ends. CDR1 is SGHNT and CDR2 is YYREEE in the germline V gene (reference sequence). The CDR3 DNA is TGTGCCAGCAGCTTGTCTGCGGGAGCAGGGGCAGATACGCAGTATTTT. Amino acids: CASSLSAGAGADTQYF.

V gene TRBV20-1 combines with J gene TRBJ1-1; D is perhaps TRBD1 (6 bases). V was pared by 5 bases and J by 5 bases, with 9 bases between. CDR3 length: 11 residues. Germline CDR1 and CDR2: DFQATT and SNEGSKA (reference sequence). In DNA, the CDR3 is TGCAGTGCTTTTACAGGGACTGAAGCTTTCTTT. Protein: CSAFTGTEAFF.

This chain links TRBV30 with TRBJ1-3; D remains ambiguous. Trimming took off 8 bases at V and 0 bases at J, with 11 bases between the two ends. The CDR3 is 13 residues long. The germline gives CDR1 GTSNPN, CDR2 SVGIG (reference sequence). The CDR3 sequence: CAGGRFSGNTIYF. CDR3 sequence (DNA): TGTGCCGGAGGGAGGTTCTCTGGAAACACCATATATTTT. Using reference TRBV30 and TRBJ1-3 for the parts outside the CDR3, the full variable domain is SQTIHQWPATLVQPVGSPLSLECTVEGTSNPNLYWYRQAAGRGLQLLFYSVGIGQISSEVPQNLSASRPQDRQFILSSKKLLLSDSGFYLCAGGRFSGNTIYFGEGSWLTVV.

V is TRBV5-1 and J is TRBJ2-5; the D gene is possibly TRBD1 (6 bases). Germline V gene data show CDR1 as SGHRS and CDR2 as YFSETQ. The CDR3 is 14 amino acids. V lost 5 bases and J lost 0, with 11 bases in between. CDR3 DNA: TGCGCCAGCAGGGGGGCAACGTACCAAGAGACCCAGTACTTC. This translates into CASRGATYQETQYF.

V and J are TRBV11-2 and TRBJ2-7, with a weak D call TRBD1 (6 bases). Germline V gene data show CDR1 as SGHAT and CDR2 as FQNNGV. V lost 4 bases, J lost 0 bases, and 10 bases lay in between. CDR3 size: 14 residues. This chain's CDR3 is CASSSQQGSYEQYF. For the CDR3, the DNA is TGTGCCAGCAGCTCCCAACAGGGCTCCTACGAGCAGTACTTC.

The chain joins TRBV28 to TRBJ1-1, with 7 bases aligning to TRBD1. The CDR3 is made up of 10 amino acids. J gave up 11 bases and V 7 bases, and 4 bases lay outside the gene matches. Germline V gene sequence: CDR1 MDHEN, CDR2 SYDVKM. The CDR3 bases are TGTGCCAGCAAGGACAGGCGGGCTTTCTTT. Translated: CASKDRRAFF.

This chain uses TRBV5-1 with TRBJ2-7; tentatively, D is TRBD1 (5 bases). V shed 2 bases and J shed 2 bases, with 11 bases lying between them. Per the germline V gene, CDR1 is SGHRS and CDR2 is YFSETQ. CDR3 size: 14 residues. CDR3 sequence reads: CASSFGHRAYEQYF. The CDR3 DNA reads TGCGCCAGCAGCTTCGGACATAGGGCCTACGAGCAGTACTTC.

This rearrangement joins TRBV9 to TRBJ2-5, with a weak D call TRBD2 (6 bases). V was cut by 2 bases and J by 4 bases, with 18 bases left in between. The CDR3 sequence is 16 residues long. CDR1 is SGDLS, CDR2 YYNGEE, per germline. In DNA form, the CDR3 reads TGTGCCAGCAGCGTGGGGGGACCGGGTACTGGAGAGACCCAGTACTTC. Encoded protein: CASSVGGPGTGETQYF.

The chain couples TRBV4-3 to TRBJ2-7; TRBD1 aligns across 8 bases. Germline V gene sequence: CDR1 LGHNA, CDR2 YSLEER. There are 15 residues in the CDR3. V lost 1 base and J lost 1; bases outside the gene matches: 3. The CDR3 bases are TGCGCCAGCAGCCAAGCCCACAGGGGGTCCTACGAGCAGTACTTC. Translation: CASSQAHRGSYEQYF.

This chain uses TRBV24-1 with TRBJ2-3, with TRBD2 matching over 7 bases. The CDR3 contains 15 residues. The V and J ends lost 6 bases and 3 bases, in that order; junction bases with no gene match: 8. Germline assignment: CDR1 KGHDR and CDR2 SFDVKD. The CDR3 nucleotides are TGTGCCACCAGTCCCGTGGGCGGGAGTACAGATACGCAGTATTTT. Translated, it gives CATSPVGGSTDTQYF.

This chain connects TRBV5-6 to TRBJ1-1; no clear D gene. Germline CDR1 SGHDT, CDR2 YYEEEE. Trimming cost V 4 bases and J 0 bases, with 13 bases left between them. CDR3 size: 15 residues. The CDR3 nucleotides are TGTGCCAGCAGCGGCACAGAGAATATGAACACTGAAGCTTTCTTT. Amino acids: CASSGTENMNTEAFF. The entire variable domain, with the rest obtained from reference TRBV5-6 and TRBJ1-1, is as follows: DAGVTQSPTHLIKTRGQQVTLRCSPKSGHDTVSWYQQALGQGPQFIFQYYEEEERQRGNFPDRFSGHQFPNYSSELNVNALLLGDSALYLCASSGTENMNTEAFFGQGTRLTVV.

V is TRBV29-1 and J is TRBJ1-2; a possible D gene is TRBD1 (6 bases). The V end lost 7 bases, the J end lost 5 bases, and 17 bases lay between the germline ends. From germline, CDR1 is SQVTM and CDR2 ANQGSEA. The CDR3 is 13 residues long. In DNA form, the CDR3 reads TGCAGCGCTGTCGCCGGGGGGCTATATGGCTACACCTTC. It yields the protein CSAVAGGLYGYTF.